The clone carrying this TCR beta chain has only a few counts. Time point specified: patch test 1, 2 weeks after DPC sensitization. As for treatment: therapeutic diphenylcyclopropenone sensitization with weekly scalp DPC. Whole blood that had not been fractionated was the source of extracted total RNA. This record belongs to a study of human T cells and chemical hapten exposure. TCRdb reanalysed the RACE reads using MiXCR and keeps one entry per CDR3 protein. This table has about 380,000 distinct CDR3 sequences, about 4.8% appearing once. Trimming shortened V by 4 bases and J by 5 bases, and 12 bases separated the two germline ends. The CDR3 is 14 residues long. The germline V gene has CDR1 SGHRS and CDR2 YFSETQ.

The sequenced sample was whole blood, obtained in connection with sensitization to the hapten diphenylcyclopropenone (DPC). The chain uses TRBV5-1 and TRBJ1-4; D is unclear. The receptor was isolated from a woman in her forties or fifties with alopecia areata. Some clones in this sample may be carry-over from other donors' samples. The CDR3 here is CASSAGHQNEKLFF. CDR3 nucleotide sequence: TGCGCCAGCAGCGCGGGTCATCAGAATGAAAAACTGTTTTTT.